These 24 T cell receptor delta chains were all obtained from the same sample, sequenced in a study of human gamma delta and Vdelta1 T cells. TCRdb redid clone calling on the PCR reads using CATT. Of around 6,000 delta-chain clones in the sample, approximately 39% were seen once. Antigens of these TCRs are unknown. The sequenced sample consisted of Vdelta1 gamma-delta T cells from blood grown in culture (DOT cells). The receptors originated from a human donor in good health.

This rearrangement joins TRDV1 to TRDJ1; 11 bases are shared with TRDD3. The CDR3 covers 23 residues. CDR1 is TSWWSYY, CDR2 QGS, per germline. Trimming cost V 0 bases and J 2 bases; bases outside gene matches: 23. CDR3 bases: TGTGCTCTTGGGGAACTCCCTTTCCCTAATGGGGGATACGGGGGCCCCTCAACCGATAAACTCATCTTT. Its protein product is CALGELPFPNGGYGGPSTDKLIF.

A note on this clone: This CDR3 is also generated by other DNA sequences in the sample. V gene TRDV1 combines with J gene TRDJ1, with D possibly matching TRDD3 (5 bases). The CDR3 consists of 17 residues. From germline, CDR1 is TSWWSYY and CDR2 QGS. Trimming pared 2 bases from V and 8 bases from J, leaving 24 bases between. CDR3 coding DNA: TGTGCTCTTGGGGAAGTACCCTTTACTGGTGGACCCACCAAACTCATCTTT. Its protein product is CALGEVPFTGGPTKLIF.

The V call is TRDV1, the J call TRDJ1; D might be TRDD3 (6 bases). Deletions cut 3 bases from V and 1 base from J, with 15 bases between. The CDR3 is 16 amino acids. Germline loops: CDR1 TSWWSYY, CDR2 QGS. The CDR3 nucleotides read TGTGCTCTTGGGGACCCTGGCGGGGGACCCACCGATAAACTCATCTTT. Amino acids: CALGDPGGGPTDKLIF.

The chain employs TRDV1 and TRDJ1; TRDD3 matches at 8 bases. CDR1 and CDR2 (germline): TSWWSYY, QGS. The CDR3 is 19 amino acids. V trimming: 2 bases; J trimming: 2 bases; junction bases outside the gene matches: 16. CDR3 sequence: CALGEVPLGGWGRTDKLIF. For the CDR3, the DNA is TGTGCTCTTGGGGAAGTACCCCTCGGAGGCTGGGGGAGAACCGATAAACTCATCTTT.

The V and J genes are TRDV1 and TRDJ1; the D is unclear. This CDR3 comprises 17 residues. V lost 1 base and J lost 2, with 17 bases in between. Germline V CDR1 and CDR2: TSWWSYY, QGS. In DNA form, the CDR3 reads TGTGCTCTTGGGGAACGCTGGCCGTTAAGAGTAACCGATAAACTCATCTTT. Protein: CALGERWPLRVTDKLIF.

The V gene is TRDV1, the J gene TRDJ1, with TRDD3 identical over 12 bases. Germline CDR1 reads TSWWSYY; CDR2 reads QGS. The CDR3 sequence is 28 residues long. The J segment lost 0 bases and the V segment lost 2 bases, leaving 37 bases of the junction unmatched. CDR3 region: CALGESTWDHIRTYWGIPPLMYTDKLIF. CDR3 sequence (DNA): TGTGCTCTTGGGGAATCTACGTGGGACCATATCCGAACGTACTGGGGGATACCCCCCCTCATGTACACCGATAAACTCATCTTT.

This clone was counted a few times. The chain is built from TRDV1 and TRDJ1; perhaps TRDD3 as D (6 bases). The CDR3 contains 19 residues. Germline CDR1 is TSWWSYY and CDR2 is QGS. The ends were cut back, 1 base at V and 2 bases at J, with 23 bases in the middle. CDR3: CALGEPHWLGTGGTDKLIF. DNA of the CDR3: TGTGCTCTTGGGGAACCACATTGGCTGGGGACCGGGGGGACCGATAAACTCATCTTT.

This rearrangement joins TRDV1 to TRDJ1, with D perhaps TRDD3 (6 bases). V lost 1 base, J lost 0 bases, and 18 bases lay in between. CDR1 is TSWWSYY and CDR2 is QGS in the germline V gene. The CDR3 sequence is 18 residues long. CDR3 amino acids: CALGEPSLRTGNTDKLIF. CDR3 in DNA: TGTGCTCTTGGGGAACCGAGCCTACGTACTGGGAACACCGATAAACTCATCTTT.

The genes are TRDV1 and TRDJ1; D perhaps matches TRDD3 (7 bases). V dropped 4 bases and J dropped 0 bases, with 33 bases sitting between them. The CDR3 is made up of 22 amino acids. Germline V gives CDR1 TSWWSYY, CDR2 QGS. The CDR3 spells CALGVTGLPLNTGDSHTDKLIF. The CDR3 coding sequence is TGTGCTCTTGGGGTCACAGGCCTTCCGCTCAATACTGGGGACTCACACACCGATAAACTCATCTTT.

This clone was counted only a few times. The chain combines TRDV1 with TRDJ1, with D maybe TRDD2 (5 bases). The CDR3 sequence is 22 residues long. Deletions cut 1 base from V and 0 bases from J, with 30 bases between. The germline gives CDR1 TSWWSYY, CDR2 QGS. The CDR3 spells CALGEQRPKGRRGPKYTDKLIF. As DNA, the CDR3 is TGTGCTCTTGGGGAACAGAGACCTAAAGGGAGGCGGGGTCCTAAGTACACCGATAAACTCATCTTT.

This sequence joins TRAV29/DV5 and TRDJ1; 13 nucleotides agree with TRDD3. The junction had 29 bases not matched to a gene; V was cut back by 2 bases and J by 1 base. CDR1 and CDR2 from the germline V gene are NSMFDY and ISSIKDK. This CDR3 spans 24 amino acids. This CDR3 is CAARGVSSPSKLGDTLWSTDKLIF. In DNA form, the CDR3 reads TGTGCAGCAAGAGGGGTCTCCTCCCCGAGTAAACTGGGGGATACGCTTTGGTCCACCGATAAACTCATCTTT.

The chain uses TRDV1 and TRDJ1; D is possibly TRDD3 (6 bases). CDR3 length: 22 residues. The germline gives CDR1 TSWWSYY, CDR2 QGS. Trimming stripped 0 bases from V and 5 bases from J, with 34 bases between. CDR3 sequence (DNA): TGTGCTCTTGGGGAACTGCGCCTGACTTCCAATCGCGGTACTGGGAGGCGAGATAAACTCATCTTT. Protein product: CALGELRLTSNRGTGRRDKLIF.

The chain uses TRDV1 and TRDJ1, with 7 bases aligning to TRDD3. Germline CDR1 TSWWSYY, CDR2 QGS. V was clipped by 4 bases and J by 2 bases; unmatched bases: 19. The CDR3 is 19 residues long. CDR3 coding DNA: TGTGCTCTTGGGGTCCCCCCATTCCCTAGGTGGGGGAGGACCGATAAACTCATCTTT. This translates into CALGVPPFPRWGRTDKLIF.

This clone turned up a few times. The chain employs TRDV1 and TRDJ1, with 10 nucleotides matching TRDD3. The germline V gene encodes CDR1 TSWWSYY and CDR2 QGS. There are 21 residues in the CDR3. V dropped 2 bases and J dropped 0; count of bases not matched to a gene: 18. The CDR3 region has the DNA TGTGCTCTTGGGGAATACAATGGGAGGGACTGGGGGATGGCGAACACCGATAAACTCATCTTT. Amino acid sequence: CALGEYNGRDWGMANTDKLIF.

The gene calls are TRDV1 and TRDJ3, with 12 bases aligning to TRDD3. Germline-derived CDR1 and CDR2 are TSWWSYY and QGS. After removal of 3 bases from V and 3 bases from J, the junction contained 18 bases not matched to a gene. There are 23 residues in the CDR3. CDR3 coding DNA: TGTGCTCTTGGGGAGGGTGCCTTCCCCGTACTGGGGGATACCCTCTGGGACACCCGACAGATGTTTTTC. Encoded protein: CALGEGAFPVLGDTLWDTRQMFF.

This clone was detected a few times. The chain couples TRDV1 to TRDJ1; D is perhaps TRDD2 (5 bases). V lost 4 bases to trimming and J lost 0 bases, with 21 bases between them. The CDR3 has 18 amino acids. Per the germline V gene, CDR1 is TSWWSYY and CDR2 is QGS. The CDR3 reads CALGVPPPRTRYTDKLIF. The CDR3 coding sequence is TGTGCTCTTGGGGTTCCTCCCCCGCGAACCCGGTACACCGATAAACTCATCTTT.

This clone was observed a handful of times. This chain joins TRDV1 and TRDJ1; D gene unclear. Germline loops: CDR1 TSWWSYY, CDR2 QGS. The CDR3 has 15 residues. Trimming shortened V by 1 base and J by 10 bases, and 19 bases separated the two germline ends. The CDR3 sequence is CALGEPRLHRARLIF. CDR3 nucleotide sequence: TGTGCTCTTGGGGAACCCAGGCTACATCGGGCTAGACTCATCTTT.

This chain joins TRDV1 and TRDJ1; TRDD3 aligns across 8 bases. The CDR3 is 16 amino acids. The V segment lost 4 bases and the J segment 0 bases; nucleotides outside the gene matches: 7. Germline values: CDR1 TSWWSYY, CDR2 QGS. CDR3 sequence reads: CALGVRLGVNTDKLIF. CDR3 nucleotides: TGTGCTCTTGGGGTAAGACTGGGGGTCAACACCGATAAACTCATCTTT.

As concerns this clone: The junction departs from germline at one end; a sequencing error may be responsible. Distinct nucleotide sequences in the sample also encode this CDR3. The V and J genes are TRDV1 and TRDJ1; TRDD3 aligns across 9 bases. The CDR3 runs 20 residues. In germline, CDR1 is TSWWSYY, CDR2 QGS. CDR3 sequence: CALGELITHWGKRETDKLIF. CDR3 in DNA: TGCGCTCTTGGGGAACTTATAACCCACTGGGGGAAAAGGGAGACCGATAAACTCATCTTT.

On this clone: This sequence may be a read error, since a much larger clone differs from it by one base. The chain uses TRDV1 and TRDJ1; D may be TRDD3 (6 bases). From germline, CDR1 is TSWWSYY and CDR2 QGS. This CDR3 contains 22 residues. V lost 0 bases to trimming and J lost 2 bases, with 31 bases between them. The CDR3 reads CALGELATSGEGDPKETDKLIF. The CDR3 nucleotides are TGTGCTCTTGGGGAACTTGCGACGTCGGGCGAGGGGGACCCGAAGGAGACCGATAAACTCATCTTT.

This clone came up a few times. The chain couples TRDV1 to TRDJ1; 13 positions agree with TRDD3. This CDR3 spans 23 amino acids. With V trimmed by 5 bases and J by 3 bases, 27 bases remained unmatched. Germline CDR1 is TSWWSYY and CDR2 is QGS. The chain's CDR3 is CALGPILSYGQLLGDTRPDKLIF. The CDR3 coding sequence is TGTGCTCTTGGGCCGATACTTTCCTACGGGCAACTACTGGGGGATACGCGTCCCGATAAACTCATCTTT.

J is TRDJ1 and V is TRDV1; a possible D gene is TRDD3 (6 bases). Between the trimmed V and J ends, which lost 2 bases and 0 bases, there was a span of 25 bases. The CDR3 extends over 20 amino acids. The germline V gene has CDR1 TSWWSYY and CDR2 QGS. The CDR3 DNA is TGTGCTCTTGGGGAATGGGAGAAGCCCCTAGGATACAGTTACACCGATAAACTCATCTTT. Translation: CALGEWEKPLGYSYTDKLIF.

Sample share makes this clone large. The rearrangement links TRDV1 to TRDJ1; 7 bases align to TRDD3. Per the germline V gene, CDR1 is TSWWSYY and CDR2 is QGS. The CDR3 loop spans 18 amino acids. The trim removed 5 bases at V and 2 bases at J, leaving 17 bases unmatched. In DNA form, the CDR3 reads TGTGCTCTTGGGTCGTCGACCTACGATGGGGGACCAACCGATAAACTCATCTTT. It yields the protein CALGSSTYDGGPTDKLIF.

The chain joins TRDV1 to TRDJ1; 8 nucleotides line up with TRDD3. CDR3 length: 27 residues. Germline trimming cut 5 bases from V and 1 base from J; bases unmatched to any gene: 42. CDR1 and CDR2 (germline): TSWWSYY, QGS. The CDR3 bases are TGTGCTCTTGGGTCCCCGGAATCGGTAACTTTACTGGGGGCCACCACCCTTACTAAATCCGTCACCGATAAACTCATCTTT. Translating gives CALGSPESVTLLGATTLTKSVTDKLIF.